This TCR beta chain was found in a study of radiation and T cells in renal cell carcinoma. Broader study findings: Compared with controls, irradiated tumors had more, larger dominant CDR3 motifs.

Germline V gives CDR1 MDHEN, CDR2 SYDVKM. The ends lost 5 bases at V and 7 bases at J; junction bases unmatched: 10. The CDR3 extends over 15 amino acids. TCRdb keeps only in-frame clones here, not all; method: immunoSEQ multiplex PCR. The sample includes 19,000 or so clones, roughly 62% of them seen just once. Treatment: 15 Gy SBRT to primary tumor, nephrectomy 4 weeks later. The tumor was a clear cell renal cell carcinoma. This clone has a handful of counts. Its antigen is still unknown. This material consisted of tumor tissue, taken from a patient whose treatment included radiotherapy and nephrectomy. The chain combines TRBV28 with TRBJ1-5; TRBD1 matches at 8 bases. The clonotype comes from a woman in her sixties or seventies with renal cell carcinoma. The CDR3, as DNA: TGTGCCAGCAGTACTCTTCAGGGGGCCGGACAGCCCCAGCATTTT. This codes for CASSTLQGAGQPQHF.